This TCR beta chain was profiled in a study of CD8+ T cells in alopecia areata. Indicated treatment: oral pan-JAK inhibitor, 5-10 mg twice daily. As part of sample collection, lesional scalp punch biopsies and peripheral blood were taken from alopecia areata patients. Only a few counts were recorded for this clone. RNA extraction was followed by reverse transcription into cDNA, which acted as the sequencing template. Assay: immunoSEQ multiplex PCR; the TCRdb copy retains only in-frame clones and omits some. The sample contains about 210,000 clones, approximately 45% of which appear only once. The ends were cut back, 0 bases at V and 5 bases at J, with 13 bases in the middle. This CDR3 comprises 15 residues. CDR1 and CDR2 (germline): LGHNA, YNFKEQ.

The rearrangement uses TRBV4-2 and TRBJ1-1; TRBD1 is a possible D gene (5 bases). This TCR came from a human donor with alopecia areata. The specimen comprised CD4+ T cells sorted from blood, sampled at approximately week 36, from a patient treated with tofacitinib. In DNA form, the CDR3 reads TGTGCCAGCAGCCAAGATCAGGGCGGGGTGACTGAAGCTTTCTTT. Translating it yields CASSQDQGGVTEAFF.